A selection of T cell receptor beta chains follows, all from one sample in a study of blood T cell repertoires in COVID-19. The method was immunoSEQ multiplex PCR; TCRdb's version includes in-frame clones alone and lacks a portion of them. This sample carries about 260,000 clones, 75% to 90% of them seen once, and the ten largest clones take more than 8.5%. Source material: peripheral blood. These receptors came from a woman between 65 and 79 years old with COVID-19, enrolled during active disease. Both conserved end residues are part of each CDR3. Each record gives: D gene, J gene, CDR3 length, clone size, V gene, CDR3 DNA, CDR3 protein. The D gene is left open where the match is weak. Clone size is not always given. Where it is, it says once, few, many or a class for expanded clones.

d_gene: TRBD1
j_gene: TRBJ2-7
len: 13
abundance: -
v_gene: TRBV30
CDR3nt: TGTGCCTCGCAGGGGGCTCCCGGGAGCGAGCAGTACTTC
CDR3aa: CASQGAPGSEQYF

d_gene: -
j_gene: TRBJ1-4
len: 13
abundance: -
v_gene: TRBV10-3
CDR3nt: TGTGCCATCAAGGGCAGGGTTTACGAAAAACTGTTTTTT
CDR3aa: CAIKGRVYEKLFF

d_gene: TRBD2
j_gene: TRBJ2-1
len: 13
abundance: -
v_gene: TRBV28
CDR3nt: TGTGCCAGCAGAACAACGACTAGCACTGAGCAGTTCTTC
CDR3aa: CASRTTTSTEQFF

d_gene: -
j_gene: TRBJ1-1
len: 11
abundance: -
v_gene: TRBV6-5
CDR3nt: TGTGCCATATCACGGAGCTCTGAAGCTTTCTTT
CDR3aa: CAISRSSEAFF

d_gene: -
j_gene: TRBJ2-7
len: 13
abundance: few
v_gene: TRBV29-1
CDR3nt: TGCAGCGTTGCTCGTAGGGGTTCCTACGAGCAGTACTTC
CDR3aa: CSVARRGSYEQYF

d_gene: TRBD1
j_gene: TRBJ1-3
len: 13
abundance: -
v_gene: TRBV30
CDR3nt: TGTGCCTCGACAGGGAGCTCTGGAAACACCATATATTTT
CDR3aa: CASTGSSGNTIYF

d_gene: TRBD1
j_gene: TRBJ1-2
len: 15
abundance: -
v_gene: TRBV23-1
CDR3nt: TGCGCCAGCAGTCAAAGGGGCAGGGGGCAAGCGGGCTACACCTTC
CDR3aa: CASSQRGRGQAGYTF

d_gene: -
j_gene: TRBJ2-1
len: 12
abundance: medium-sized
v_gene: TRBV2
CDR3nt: TGTGCCAGCAGCTCGGGACAAGATGAGCAGTTCTTC
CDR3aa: CASSSGQDEQFF

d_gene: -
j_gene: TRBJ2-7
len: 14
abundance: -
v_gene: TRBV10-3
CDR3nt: TGTGCCATCAGTGAGTCGGTCACATACTACGAGCAGTACTTC
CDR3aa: CAISESVTYYEQYF

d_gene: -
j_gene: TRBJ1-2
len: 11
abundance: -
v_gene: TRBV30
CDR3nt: TGTGCCTGGTACAGGAACTATGGCTACACCTTC
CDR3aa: CAWYRNYGYTF

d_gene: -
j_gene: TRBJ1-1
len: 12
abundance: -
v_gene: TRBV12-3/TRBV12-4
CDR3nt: TGTGCCAGCAGTTTTGCCACAACTGAAGCTTTCTTT
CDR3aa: CASSFATTEAFF

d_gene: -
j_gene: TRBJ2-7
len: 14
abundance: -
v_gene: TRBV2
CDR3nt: TGTGCCAGCAGTGAAGCCTGGATGGGCCTCGAGCAGTACTTC
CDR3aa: CASSEAWMGLEQYF

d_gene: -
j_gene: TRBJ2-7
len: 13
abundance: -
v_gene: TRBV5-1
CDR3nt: TGCGCCAGCAGCTTGGACCGCGCGGGCGAGCAGTACTTC
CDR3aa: CASSLDRAGEQYF

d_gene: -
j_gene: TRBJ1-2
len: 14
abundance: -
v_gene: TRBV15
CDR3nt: TGTGCCACCAGCATAGATCGGACAGCTGATGGCTACACCTTC
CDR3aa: CATSIDRTADGYTF

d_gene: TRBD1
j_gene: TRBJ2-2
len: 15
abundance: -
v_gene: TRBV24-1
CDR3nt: TGTGCCACCAGTGAACTAGACAGGGAATCCGGGGAGCTGTTTTTT
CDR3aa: CATSELDRESGELFF

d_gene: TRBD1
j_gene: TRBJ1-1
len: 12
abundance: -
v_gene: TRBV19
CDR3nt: TGTGCCAGTAGTACTGGGACAGGCTCGGTTTTCTTT
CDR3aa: CASSTGTGSVFF

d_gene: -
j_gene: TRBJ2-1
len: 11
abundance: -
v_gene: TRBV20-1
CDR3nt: TGCAGTGCTGGACGCGGGAATGAGCAGTTCTTC
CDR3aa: CSAGRGNEQFF

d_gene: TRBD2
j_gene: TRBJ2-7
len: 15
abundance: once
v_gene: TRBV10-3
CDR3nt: TGTGCCATCAAACCGGGACTAGCGGCCTCCTACGAGCAGTACTTC
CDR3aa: CAIKPGLAASYEQYF

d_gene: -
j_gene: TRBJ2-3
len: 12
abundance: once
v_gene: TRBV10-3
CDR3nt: TGTGCCATCCGGGGGAGCACAGATACGCAGTATTTT
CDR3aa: CAIRGSTDTQYF

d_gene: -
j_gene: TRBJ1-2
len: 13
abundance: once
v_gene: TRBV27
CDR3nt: TGTGCCAGCAGGCCCTCGGGCAGGGCTGGCTACACCTTC
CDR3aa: CASRPSGRAGYTF

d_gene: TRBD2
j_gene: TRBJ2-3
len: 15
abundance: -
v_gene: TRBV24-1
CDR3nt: TGTGCCACCAGCCCGTCGGGGACTAACACAGATACGCAGTATTTT
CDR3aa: CATSPSGTNTDTQYF

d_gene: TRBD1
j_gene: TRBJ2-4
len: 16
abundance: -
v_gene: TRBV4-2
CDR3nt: TGTGCCAGCAGCCAAGTTCACAGGGGGGCCAAAAACATTCAGTACTTC
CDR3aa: CASSQVHRGAKNIQYF

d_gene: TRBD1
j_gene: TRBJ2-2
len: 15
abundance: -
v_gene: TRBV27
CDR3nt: TGTGCCAGCACCCGACAGGGTTCGAACACCGGGGAGCTGTTTTTT
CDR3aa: CASTRQGSNTGELFF

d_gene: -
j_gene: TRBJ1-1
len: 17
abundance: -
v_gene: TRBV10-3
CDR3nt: TGTGCCATCAGTGAGATAAGGGTAATAGGGGGTGACACTGAAGCTTTCTTT
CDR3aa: CAISEIRVIGGDTEAFF

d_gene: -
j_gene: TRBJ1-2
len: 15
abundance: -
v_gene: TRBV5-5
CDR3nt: TGTGCCAGCAGCTTGGCTACGACAGTTAACTATGGCTACACCTTC
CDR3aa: CASSLATTVNYGYTF

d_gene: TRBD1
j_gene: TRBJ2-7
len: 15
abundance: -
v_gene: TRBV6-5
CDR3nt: TGTGCCAGCAGTTACTTGACAGGGGCCTCCTACGAGCAGTACTTC
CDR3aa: CASSYLTGASYEQYF

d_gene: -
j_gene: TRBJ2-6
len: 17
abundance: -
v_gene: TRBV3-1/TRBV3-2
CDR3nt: TGTGCCAGCAGCCAAAAATATAGATTATCTGGGGCCAACGTCCTGACTTTC
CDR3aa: CASSQKYRLSGANVLTF

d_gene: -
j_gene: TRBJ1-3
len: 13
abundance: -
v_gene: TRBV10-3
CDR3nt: TGTGCCATCAGTGCCGGTGGGGAGAACACCATATATTTT
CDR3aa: CAISAGGENTIYF

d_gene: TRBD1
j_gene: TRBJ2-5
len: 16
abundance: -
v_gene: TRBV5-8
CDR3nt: TGTGCCAGCAGCCGGGGACAGGCACGGACGTGGGAGACCCAGTACTTC
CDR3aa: CASSRGQARTWETQYF

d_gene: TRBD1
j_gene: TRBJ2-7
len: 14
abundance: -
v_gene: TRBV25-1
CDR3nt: TGTGCCAGCAGTGAGGGACAGGGGGTATACGAGCAGTACTTC
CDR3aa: CASSEGQGVYEQYF

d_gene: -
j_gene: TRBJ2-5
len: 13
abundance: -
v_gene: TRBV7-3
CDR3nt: TGTGCCAGCAGCAGGGGAGGAGGAGAGACCCAGTACTTC
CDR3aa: CASSRGGGETQYF

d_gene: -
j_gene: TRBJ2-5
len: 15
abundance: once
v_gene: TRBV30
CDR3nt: TGTGCCTGGACCCCGCCCTGGGGGCGCCAAGAGACCCAGTACTTC
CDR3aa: CAWTPPWGRQETQYF

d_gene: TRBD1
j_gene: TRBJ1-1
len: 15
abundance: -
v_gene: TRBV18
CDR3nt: TGTGCCAGCTCCCCGCCGGGACAGCAGAACACTGAAGCTTTCTTT
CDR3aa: CASSPPGQQNTEAFF

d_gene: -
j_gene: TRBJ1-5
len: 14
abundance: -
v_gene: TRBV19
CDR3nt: TGTGCCAGTAAAGAGACAAATAGCAATCAGCCCCAGCATTTT
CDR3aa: CASKETNSNQPQHF

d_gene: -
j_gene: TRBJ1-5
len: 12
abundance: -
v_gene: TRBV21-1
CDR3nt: TGTGCCAGCAACCGCGGGTGGCAGCCCCAGCATTTT
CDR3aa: CASNRGWQPQHF

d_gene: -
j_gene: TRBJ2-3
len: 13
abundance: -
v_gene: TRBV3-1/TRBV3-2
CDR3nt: TGTGCCAGCAGCCAACCGGGTACGGATACGCAGTATTTT
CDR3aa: CASSQPGTDTQYF

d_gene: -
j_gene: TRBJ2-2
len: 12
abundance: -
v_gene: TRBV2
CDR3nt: TGTGCCAGCAGTGGCGGATACGGGGAGCTGTTTTTT
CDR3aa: CASSGGYGELFF

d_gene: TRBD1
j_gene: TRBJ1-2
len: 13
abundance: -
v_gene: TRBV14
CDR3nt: TGTGCCAGCAGCCAAGAGTCAGGGGGAGGCTACACCTTC
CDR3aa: CASSQESGGGYTF

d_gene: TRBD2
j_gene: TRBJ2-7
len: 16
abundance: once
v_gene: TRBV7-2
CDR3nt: TGTGCCAGCAGCCCAAGCTTTGGACTAGTTTCCTACGAGCAGTACTTC
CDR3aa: CASSPSFGLVSYEQYF

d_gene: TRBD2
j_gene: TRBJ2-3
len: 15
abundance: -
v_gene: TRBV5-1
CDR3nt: TGCGCCAGCAGCACGGGAGGTACTAGCACAGATACGCAGTATTTT
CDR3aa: CASSTGGTSTDTQYF

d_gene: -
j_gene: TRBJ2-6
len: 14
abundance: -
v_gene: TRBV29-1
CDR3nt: TGCAGCGCTTCACTCTTTGCTGGGGCCAACGTCCTGACTTTC
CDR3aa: CSASLFAGANVLTF

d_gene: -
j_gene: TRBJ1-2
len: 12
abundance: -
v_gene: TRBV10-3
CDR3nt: TGTGCCATCAGTGACAGGGGAGATGGCTACACCTTC
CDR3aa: CAISDRGDGYTF

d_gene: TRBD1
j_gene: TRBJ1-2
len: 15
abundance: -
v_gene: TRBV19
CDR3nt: TGTGCCAGTAGTGCCACAGGGGGCGAGAGCTATGGCTACACCTTC
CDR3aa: CASSATGGESYGYTF

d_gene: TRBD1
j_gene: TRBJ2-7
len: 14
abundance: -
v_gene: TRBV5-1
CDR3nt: TGCGCCAGCAGCACTGGACAGGGTGGCTACGAGCAGTACTTC
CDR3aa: CASSTGQGGYEQYF

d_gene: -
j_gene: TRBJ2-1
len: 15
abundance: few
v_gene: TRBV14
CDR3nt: TGTGCCAGCAGTTCCCAGGGGTTTATCTACAATGAGCAGTTCTTC
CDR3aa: CASSSQGFIYNEQFF

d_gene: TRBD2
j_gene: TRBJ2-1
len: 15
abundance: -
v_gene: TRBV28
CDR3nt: TGTGCCAGCAGTTACCCCAGCGGGAGTATGGATGAGCAGTTCTTC
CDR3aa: CASSYPSGSMDEQFF

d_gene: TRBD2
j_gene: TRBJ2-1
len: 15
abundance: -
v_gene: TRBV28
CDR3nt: TGTGCCAGCAGCCCCTCGGGACTAGGCTACAATGAGCAGTTCTTC
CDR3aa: CASSPSGLGYNEQFF

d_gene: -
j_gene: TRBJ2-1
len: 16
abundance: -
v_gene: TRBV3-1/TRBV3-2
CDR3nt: TGTGCCAGCAGCGATACCGGGGGCAGGGGGTACAATGAGCAGTTCTTC
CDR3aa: CASSDTGGRGYNEQFF

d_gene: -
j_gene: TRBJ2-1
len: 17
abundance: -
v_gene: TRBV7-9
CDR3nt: TGTGCCAGCAGCAACTGGCCCATAGCGGAGCCATACAATGAGCAGTTCTTC
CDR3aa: CASSNWPIAEPYNEQFF

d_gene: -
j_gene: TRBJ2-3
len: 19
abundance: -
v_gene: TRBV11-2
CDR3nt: TGTGCCAGCAGCGCACGGCCCTCCACGACGGTGACTAGCACAGATACGCAGTATTTT
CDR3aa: CASSARPSTTVTSTDTQYF

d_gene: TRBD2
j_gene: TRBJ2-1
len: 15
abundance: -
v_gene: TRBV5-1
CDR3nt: TGCGCCAGCAGCCGGGAGGGCCCCTCCTACAATGAGCAGTTCTTC
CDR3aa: CASSREGPSYNEQFF

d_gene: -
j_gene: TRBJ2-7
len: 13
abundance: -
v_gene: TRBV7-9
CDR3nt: TGTGCCAGCAGCTTAGGACATAGATACGAGCAGTACTTC
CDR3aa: CASSLGHRYEQYF

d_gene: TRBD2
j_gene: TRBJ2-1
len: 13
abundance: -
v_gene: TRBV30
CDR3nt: TGTGCCTGGAGTAGCGGGAGTTTTGATGAGCAGTTCTTC
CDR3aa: CAWSSGSFDEQFF

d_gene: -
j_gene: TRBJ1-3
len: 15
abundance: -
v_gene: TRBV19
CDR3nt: TGTGCCAGTAGTATAGCTGGGACATCTGGAAACACCATATATTTT
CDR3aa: CASSIAGTSGNTIYF